This T cell receptor beta chain was sequenced in a study of response to subunit inactivated influenza vaccine. Whole-study findings and limits: It was the authors' suggestion that each seasonal influenza vaccination recruits few new T cells.

About this clonotype: The target antigen is unknown.

The CDR3 loop spans 15 amino acids. V gave up 5 bases and J gave up 4 bases, with 15 bases separating them. Per the germline V gene, CDR1 is MNHEY and CDR2 is SVGEGT. TCRdb re-called the RT-PCR reads through MiXCR, storing one row per CDR3 protein. The sample has hundreds of thousands of distinct CDR3 sequences; 15% to 20% are singletons. The receptor comes from a man between 50 and 59 years old who received an inactivated influenza vaccine. V usage is TRBV6-2 or TRBV6-3 and J usage is TRBJ1-5; maybe TRBD1 (6 bases). Material: PBMCs from blood, obtained 5 days after vaccination. CDR3 protein: CASSRSPGVNQPQHF. DNA for the CDR3: TGTGCCAGCAGTCGGTCGCCAGGGGTAAATCAGCCCCAGCATTTT.